Below, 4 T cell receptor beta chains from the same sample are listed, as sequenced in a study of blood T cells in healthy people across ages. A second 7 to 11 cycle PCR used barcoded and J-beta primers. TCRdb analysed the 5' RACE reads with MiXCR anew, one entry per CDR3 protein. The sample lists approximately 800,000 distinct CDR3 sequences; roughly 26% were seen once. These records were also assigned to another study, of T cells of mothers and their children.

Sequencing was done on a sample of blood. These receptors were obtained from a boy aged 5-17 years in good health.

This chain uses TRBV9 with TRBJ1-3; D remains unclear. V dropped 0 bases and J dropped 4 bases, with 11 bases sitting between them. Per germline, CDR1 SGDLS and CDR2 YYNGEE. This CDR3 is built from 15 residues. Written as DNA, the CDR3 is TGTGCCAGCAGCGTAGAGACGCGACCAGGAAACACCATATATTTT. It encodes CASSVETRPGNTIYF. Together with reference TRBV9 and TRBJ1-3, the CDR3 gives the full variable domain: DSGVTQTPKHLITATGQRVTLRCSPRSGDLSVYWYQQSLDQGLQFLIQYYNGEERAKGNILERFSAQQFPDLHSELNLSSLELGDSALYFCASSVETRPGNTIYFGEGSWLTVV.

The V call is TRBV2, the J call TRBJ1-3; no definite D call. The length of the CDR3 is 14 residues. V lost 4 bases and J lost 3, with 10 bases in between. Germline assignment: CDR1 SNHLY and CDR2 FYNNEI. CDR3 sequence (DNA): TGTGCCAGCAGTGTGGACGGTTATGGAAACACCATATATTTT. This encodes CASSVDGYGNTIYF.

The chain carries TRBV20-1 and TRBJ2-1; D might be TRBD2 (6 bases). The germline V gene encodes CDR1 DFQATT and CDR2 SNEGSKA (reference sequence). V was cut by 2 bases and J by 2 bases, with 16 bases left in between. The CDR3 is 16 residues long. DNA for the CDR3: TGCAGTGCTAGAAGGGCCCGGGGACTGGCCTACAATGAGCAGTTCTTC. This translates into CSARRARGLAYNEQFF.

The V and J genes are TRBV19 and TRBJ2-4; 11 positions match TRBD2. The CDR3 has 19 residues. With 0 bases clipped from V and 9 bases from J, the junction kept 16 bases outside the gene matches. Germline V gene data show CDR1 as LNHDA and CDR2 as SQIVND (reference sequence). CDR3 coding DNA: TGTGCCAGTAGTATAGATGGGATAGCGGGGGGGCCGATTCAGCCCATTCAGTACTTC. Its protein product is CASSIDGIAGGPIQPIQYF.